The 25 T cell receptor beta chains in this list originate from one sample, sequenced in a study of T-cell reconstitution after alpha-beta-depleted transplantation in children. Preparation of the TCRbeta library was carried out with unique molecular identifiers. TCRdb recomputed calls from the PCR reads with MiXCR, one row per CDR3 protein. The sample has a few hundred thousand distinct CDR3 sequences; about a quarter are singletons. Sequencing was performed on PBMCs, taken before TCRalphabeta/CD19-depleted stem cell transplant. The receptor source for this set is a boy under two years old with Wiskott-Aldrich syndrome, due to receive a stem cell transplant.

This clonotype has only a few counts. The chain combines TRBV20-1 with TRBJ2-5; D call uncertain. The CDR3 totals 15 residues. CDR1 and CDR2 from the germline V gene are DFQATT and SNEGSKA (reference sequence). Trimming pared 6 bases from V and 2 bases from J, leaving 19 bases between. The CDR3: CSAVGDSPAQETQYF. CDR3 bases: TGCAGTGCAGTTGGGGATAGCCCGGCACAAGAGACCCAGTACTTC.

A few counts support this clonotype. The rearrangement links TRBV5-1 to TRBJ1-1; no clear D gene. V lost 0 bases and J 1 base, leaving 13 bases between the germline ends. CDR3 length: 16 amino acids. Germline V gene data show CDR1 as SGHRS and CDR2 as YFSETQ. The CDR3 region has the DNA TGCGCCAGCAGCTTGGAGCGTGGACGGCCGAACACTGAAGCTTTCTTT. The encoded protein is CASSLERGRPNTEAFF.

This clonotype was observed a few times. The chain has TRBV10-3 and TRBJ2-7; 11 bases fit TRBD2. This CDR3 is built from 14 residues. Germline V CDR1 and CDR2: ENHRY, SYGVKD. V shed 10 bases, J shed 1 base, and the junction held 6 bases outside the gene matches. CDR3 coding DNA: TGTGCCAGCGGACTAGCGGGCCCTTCCTACGAGCAGTACTTC. Translated: CASGLAGPSYEQYF.

This clonotype was seen a handful of times. The gene calls are TRBV12-3 or TRBV12-4 and TRBJ2-2, with TRBD1 matching over 9 bases. The CDR3 sequence is 15 residues long. Trimming cost V 5 bases and J 5 bases; bases outside gene matches: 6. This CDR3 reads CASSPPGQGTGELFF. CDR3 DNA sequence: TGTGCCAGCAGTCCTCCGGGACAGGGAACCGGGGAGCTGTTTTTT.

This clonotype has a handful of counts. This chain connects TRBV5-1 to TRBJ2-1; no reliable D call. Per the germline V gene, CDR1 is SGHRS and CDR2 is YFSETQ. With 4 bases removed from V and 8 bases from J, the gap between germline ends came to 25 bases. The length of the CDR3 is 17 residues. The CDR3 sequence is CASSQELPSSRFHEQFF. CDR3 sequence (DNA): TGCGCCAGCAGCCAAGAATTACCCTCATCGAGGTTCCATGAGCAGTTCTTC.

This chain joins TRBV14 and TRBJ1-1; unclear D gene. V was cut by 4 bases and J by 4 bases, with 19 bases left in between. CDR3 length equals 16 residues. CDR1 and CDR2 from the germline V gene are SGHDN and FVKESK. The CDR3 nucleotides read TGTGCCAGCAGCCCCATTAGGCCAGGTCATCGCACTGAAGCTTTCTTT. Its protein product is CASSPIRPGHRTEAFF.

The CDR3 here is CASSFHRGAGGNTIYF. The CDR3 DNA sequence: TGTGCCAGCAGTTTTCATCGGGGGGCAGGTGGAAACACCATATATTTT. The chain uses TRBV28 and TRBJ1-3; TRBD1 is a possible D gene (6 bases). Germline loops: CDR1 MDHEN, CDR2 SYDVKM. This CDR3 is built from 16 residues. Trimming left V 3 bases short and J 3 bases short, with 15 bases between.

The V and J genes are TRBV12-3 or TRBV12-4 and TRBJ2-2; a weak D match, TRBD2 (6 bases). This CDR3 is built from 14 residues. V was clipped by 3 bases and J by 6 bases, with 11 bases between them. CDR3 DNA: TGTGCCAGCAGTTTGTGGGAGGCCGCCGGGGAGCTGTTTTTT. Translation: CASSLWEAAGELFF.

This chain connects TRBV12-3 or TRBV12-4 to TRBJ2-1; perhaps TRBD1 as D (6 bases). This CDR3 spans 16 amino acids. V was clipped by 5 bases and J by 3 bases, with 17 bases between them. The CDR3 is CASSLWQGLFYNEQFF. The CDR3 DNA is TGTGCCAGCAGTCTATGGCAGGGGCTTTTCTACAATGAGCAGTTCTTC.

This clonotype was detected a few times. The rearrangement links TRBV7-8 to TRBJ1-4, with D possibly matching TRBD1 (5 bases). Deletions cut 8 bases from V and 4 bases from J, with 11 bases between. Germline V gene lookup returns CDR1 SGHVS and CDR2 FQNEAQ. This CDR3 has 13 amino acids. The CDR3 loop reads CASRDPVNEKLFF. The CDR3 region has the DNA TGTGCCAGCCGGGACCCTGTTAATGAAAAACTGTTTTTT.

The rearrangement uses TRBV10-3 and TRBJ2-3, with D perhaps matching TRBD2 (6 bases). The V end lost 7 bases, the J end lost 0 bases, and 11 bases lay between the germline ends. Germline CDR1 and CDR2: ENHRY and SYGVKD. The CDR3 is made up of 14 amino acids. The CDR3 region has the DNA TGTGCCATCACGGCGGGGCCTAGCACAGATACGCAGTATTTT. Translating it yields CAITAGPSTDTQYF.

This clonotype was counted only a few times. The chain couples TRBV11-2 to TRBJ2-1; TRBD1 matches at 11 bases. This CDR3 is built from 14 residues. V shed 4 bases, J shed 14 bases, and the junction held 10 bases outside the gene matches. CDR1 and CDR2 (germline): SGHAT, FQNNGV. The CDR3 protein is CASSSLPRDRGKFF. Here the CDR3 DNA reads TGTGCCAGCAGCTCGCTACCCCGGGACAGGGGGAAGTTCTTC.

This clonotype has more than one count but fewer than ten. The chain carries TRBV7-6 and TRBJ2-2; 9 bases map to TRBD2. The CDR3 runs to 16 residues. V was clipped by 1 base and J by 4 bases; unmatched bases: 4. CDR1 SGHVS and CDR2 FNYEAQ come from the germline V gene. As DNA, the CDR3 is TGTGCCAGCAGCTTAGGGTCTAGCGGGGCCACCGGGGAGCTGTTTTTT. Encoded protein: CASSLGSSGATGELFF. Using reference TRBV7-6 and TRBJ2-2 for the parts outside the CDR3, the full variable domain is GAGVSQSPRYKVTKRGQDVALRCDPISGHVSLYWYRQALGQGPEFLTYFNYEAQQDKSGLPNDRFSAERPEGSISTLTIQRTEQRDSAMYRCASSLGSSGATGELFFGEGSRLTVL.

J is TRBJ1-1 and V is TRBV5-1; D gene ambiguous. CDR3 size: 16 residues. Trimming left V 0 bases short and J 1 base short, with 13 bases between. The V gene's germline CDR1 is SGHRS and CDR2 YFSETQ. In DNA, the CDR3 is TGCGCCAGCAGCTTGGTACAGTTGAGGACGAACACTGAAGCTTTCTTT. Translated: CASSLVQLRTNTEAFF.

The chain combines TRBV7-6 with TRBJ2-7; the match to TRBD1 covers 9 bases. Germline V gives CDR1 SGHVS, CDR2 FNYEAQ. The CDR3 is made up of 13 amino acids. The V gene end was trimmed by 5 bases and the J gene end by 7 bases; junction bases not matched to a gene: 6. CDR3 bases: TGTGCCAGCAGCGCATACAGGGGGCGGGAGCAGTACTTC. Its protein is CASSAYRGREQYF.

This sequence joins TRBV20-1 and TRBJ2-7, with D hard to call. The V and J ends lost 3 bases and 5 bases respectively, with 14 bases between them. Germline CDR1 is DFQATT and CDR2 is SNEGSKA (reference sequence). The CDR3 is 13 residues long. The CDR3 reads CSASGDIGDEQYF. The CDR3 region has the DNA TGCAGTGCTAGTGGTGACATTGGGGACGAGCAGTACTTC.

In its sample, this clonotype was seen a few times. The CDR3 nucleotides are TGTGCCAGCAAAAAAACGGGGAGGGCCTATTTCGGGGAGCTGTTTTTT. It yields the protein CASKKTGRAYFGELFF. V gene TRBV5-5 combines with J gene TRBJ2-2; TRBD2 matches at 7 bases. This CDR3 contains 16 residues. Germline CDR1 and CDR2: SGHKS and YYEKEE (reference sequence). Trimming cost V 6 bases and J 7 bases; bases outside gene matches: 15. The full variable domain, with the rest looked up from reference TRBV5-5 and TRBJ2-2, is DAGVTQSPTHLIKTRGQQVTLRCSPISGHKSVSWYQQVLGQGPQFIFQYYEKEERGRGNFPDRFSARQFPNYSSELNVNALLLGDSALYLCASKKTGRAYFGELFFGEGSRLTVL.

This clonotype was seen only a few times. The gene calls are TRBV4-1 and TRBJ2-5, with TRBD2 identical over 9 bases. V trimming: 4 bases; J trimming: 4 bases; junction bases outside the gene matches: 7. The germline V gene encodes CDR1 MGHRA and CDR2 YSYEKL. This CDR3 has 15 amino acids. CDR3 DNA: TGCGCCAGCAGCCGAGAACAACTAGCGGGAGAGACCCAGTACTTC. This gives the protein CASSREQLAGETQYF.

The V gene is TRBV20-1, the J gene TRBJ2-1, with TRBD2 identical over 11 bases. Looked up from germline, CDR1 is DFQATT and CDR2 is SNEGSKA (reference sequence). V was pared by 5 bases and J by 7 bases, with 10 bases of the junction left unmatched. The CDR3 is 15 amino acids. CDR3 coding DNA: TGCAGTGCTGGTAAACTAGCGGGAGTCCGTAATGAGCAGTTCTTC. Translating it yields CSAGKLAGVRNEQFF.

The chain links TRBV28 to TRBJ2-7; D may match TRBD1 or TRBD2 (7 bases each). Trimming stripped 6 bases from V and 0 bases from J, with 12 bases between. Germline CDR1 is MDHEN and CDR2 is SYDVKM. The CDR3 spans 14 residues. The CDR3 DNA reads as TGTGCCAGCAGCCAGCGGGACAGCTCCTACGAGCAGTACTTC. Amino acids: CASSQRDSSYEQYF. Using reference TRBV28 and TRBJ2-7 for the parts outside the CDR3, the full variable domain is DVKVTQSSRYLVKRTGEKVFLECVQDMDHENMFWYRQDPGLGLRLIYFSYDVKMKEKGDIPEGYSVSREKKERFSLILESASTNQTSMYLCASSQRDSSYEQYFGPGTRLTVT.

The genes are TRBV5-1 and TRBJ1-1, with D tentatively TRBD1 (6 bases). V shed 3 bases and J shed 3 bases, with 15 bases lying between them. Germline CDR1 reads SGHRS; CDR2 reads YFSETQ. The CDR3 contains 15 residues. The CDR3 nucleotides read TGCGCCAGCAGCTCGGACAGAGTTTGGGACACTGAAGCTTTCTTT. Translating it yields CASSSDRVWDTEAFF.

This clonotype was seen a handful of times. The chain combines TRBV20-1 with TRBJ2-3; no definite D call. CDR1 DFQATT and CDR2 SNEGSKA come from the germline V gene (reference sequence). V lost 2 bases to trimming and J lost 1 base, with 16 bases between them. CDR3 size: 16 residues. The DNA of the CDR3 is TGCAGTGCTAGACCATCATCCAGGTGGGGCACAGATACGCAGTATTTT. Amino acid sequence: CSARPSSRWGTDTQYF.

Only a few counts were recorded for this clonotype. The genes are TRBV7-8 and TRBJ2-1, with D uncertain. There are 15 residues in the CDR3. V was trimmed by 1 base and J by 0 bases, leaving 7 bases between them. From germline, CDR1 is SGHVS and CDR2 FQNEAQ. The CDR3 spells CASSLGTFSYNEQFF. The CDR3 DNA sequence: TGTGCCAGCAGCTTAGGGACGTTCTCCTACAATGAGCAGTTCTTC.

This rearrangement joins TRBV11-2 to TRBJ1-6; D perhaps matches TRBD1 (5 bases). Trimming cost V 5 bases and J 10 bases, with 12 bases left between them. The CDR3 loop spans 13 amino acids. The germline gives CDR1 SGHAT, CDR2 FQNNGV. In DNA form, the CDR3 reads TGTGCCAGCAGCGCCCAGGGAAACTCACCCCTCCACTTT. As protein: CASSAQGNSPLHF.

With respect to this clonotype: At one boundary the junction diverges from the germline segment, which might be a read error. The chain has TRBV29-1 and TRBJ2-7; TRBD2 aligns across 7 bases. The CDR3 runs 9 residues. Germline values: CDR1 SQVTM, CDR2 ANQGSEA. The CDR3 DNA sequence: TGCAGTCGAAAGCGGGGCCGCGTCTTC. The encoded protein is CSRKRGRVF.